Presented here are 31 T cell receptor beta chains from one specimen sequenced in a study of blood T cell repertoires in COVID-19. Measured with immunoSEQ multiplex PCR; TCRdb has only the in-frame clones, and not every one. The sample shows approximately 170,000 clones, over 75% of them seen only once. Sequenced: peripheral blood. These receptors were obtained from a human donor in a cohort sampled during active COVID-19.

The rearrangement uses TRBV7-9 and TRBJ1-4, with 9 bases matching TRBD1. CDR1 and CDR2 (germline): SEHNR, FQNEAQ (reference sequence). This CDR3 comprises 14 residues. Losses at the gene ends were 2 bases for V and 7 bases for J; bases not matched to a gene: 2. The CDR3 sequence: CASSLWDRAEKLFF. The DNA of the CDR3 is TGTGCCAGCAGCTTATGGGACAGGGCTGAAAAACTGTTTTTT.

The chain joins TRBV6-2 or TRBV6-3 to TRBJ1-1; D remains unclear. CDR1 is MNHEY, CDR2 SVGEGT, per germline. The ends were cut back, 4 bases at V and 1 base at J, with 7 bases in the middle. The CDR3 has 13 amino acids. The CDR3 DNA follows: TGTGCCAGCAGTTGGCGGGCGAACACTGAAGCTTTCTTT. This codes for CASSWRANTEAFF.

The gene calls are TRBV19 and TRBJ2-6; TRBD1 agrees at 10 bases. The germline CDR1 and CDR2 sequences are LNHDA and SQIVND (reference sequence). The CDR3 has 17 residues. The ends lost 6 bases at V and 5 bases at J; junction bases unmatched: 10. The CDR3 DNA follows: TGTGCCAGTAGGGAAGGGACAGGGGAACGGAGGGCCAACGTCCTGACTTTC. Translating gives CASREGTGERRANVLTF.

The chain joins TRBV6-2 or TRBV6-3 to TRBJ2-1; D uncertain. With 6 bases removed from V and 10 bases from J, the gap between germline ends came to 10 bases. Germline CDR1 and CDR2: MNHEY and SVGEGT. This CDR3 region has 11 residues. The CDR3 DNA sequence: TGTGCCAGCAGCCGCCGGTTGGAGCAGTTCTTC. This codes for CASSRRLEQFF.

The chain employs TRBV7-4 and TRBJ2-4, with D perhaps matching TRBD2 (5 bases). Trimming pared 5 bases from V and 6 bases from J, leaving 11 bases between. This CDR3 is 13 amino acids long. CDR1 is SGHVT, CDR2 SQSDAQ, per germline. The CDR3 here is CASSELGRNIQYF. In nucleotides, the CDR3 is TGTGCCAGCAGCGAATTGGGGAGAAACATTCAGTACTTC.

The chain links TRBV9 to TRBJ1-1; perhaps TRBD1 as D (6 bases). The CDR3 is made up of 14 amino acids. Germline loops: CDR1 SGDLS, CDR2 YYNGEE. Trimming took 4 bases from V and 4 from J, leaving 14 bases between them. DNA for the CDR3: TGTGCCAGCAGCCCGCTGACAGGAGGCACTGAAGCTTTCTTT. Encoded protein: CASSPLTGGTEAFF.

The CDR3 DNA is TGTGCCAGCACCCAGGACAGGGAAGACAATGAGCAGTTCTTC. Translation gives CASTQDREDNEQFF. The chain has TRBV6-5 and TRBJ2-1; TRBD1 aligns across 8 bases. CDR3 length equals 14 residues. The trim removed 7 bases at V and 5 bases at J, leaving 7 bases unmatched. The germline gives CDR1 MNHEY, CDR2 SVGAGI.

The V call is TRBV21-1, the J call TRBJ2-1; the D call in the table, TRBD2, was not verified against the DNA. TRBV21-1 is assigned pseudogene status. This CDR3 is 13 amino acids long. The CDR3: CASRGGWYNEQFF. Written as DNA, the CDR3 is TGTGCCAGCAGGGGGGGGTGGTACAATGAGCAGTTCTTC.

The rearrangement joins TRBV7-2 to TRBJ2-3; no clear D. Germline CDR1 is SGHTA and CDR2 is FQGNSA. V was cut by 4 bases and J by 2 bases, with 4 bases left in between. The CDR3 totals 12 residues. The CDR3 sequence is CASSSITDTQYF. In nucleotides, the CDR3 is TGTGCCAGCAGCTCCATCACAGATACGCAGTATTTT.

The chain has TRBV7-9 and TRBJ2-5; TRBD2 might be the D (7 bases). Germline CDR1 reads SEHNR; CDR2 reads FQNEAQ (reference sequence). CDR3 length equals 17 residues. V was trimmed by 5 bases and J by 2 bases, leaving 21 bases between them. Here the CDR3 reads CASSPPLRGGKQETQYF. The CDR3 DNA reads as TGTGCCAGCAGCCCCCCCCTAAGGGGGGGAAAACAAGAGACCCAGTACTTC. The complete variable domain, with remaining parts taken from reference TRBV7-9 and TRBJ2-5, reads DTGVSQNPRHKITKRGQNVTFRCDPISEHNRLYWYRQTLGQGPEFLTYFQNEAQLEKSRLLSDRFSAERPKGSFSTLEIQRTEQGDSAMYLCASSPPLRGGKQETQYFGPGTRLLVL.

The chain links TRBV27 to TRBJ2-2; 12 bases map to TRBD1. The germline V gene encodes CDR1 MNHEY and CDR2 SMNVEV (reference sequence). J was trimmed by 7 bases and V by 7 bases; bases with no gene match: 10. The CDR3 contains 16 residues. CDR3 amino acids: CASTAGQGAVDGELFF. DNA for the CDR3: TGTGCCAGCACCGCGGGACAGGGGGCGGTCGACGGGGAGCTGTTTTTT.

The rearrangement joins TRBV6-6 to TRBJ2-7; 12 bases align to TRBD1. Unmatched junction bases numbered 9, after V lost 8 bases and J lost 7 bases. The CDR3 totals 14 residues. Germline V CDR1 and CDR2: MNHNY, SVGAGI (reference sequence). The CDR3 sequence: CASVLGTGGLEQYF. CDR3 bases: TGTGCCAGCGTCCTCGGGACAGGGGGCTTGGAGCAGTACTTC.

This chain uses TRBV9 with TRBJ1-2; unclear D gene. CDR3 size: 13 residues. Trimming shortened V by 4 bases and J by 4 bases, and 11 bases separated the two germline ends. Germline CDR1 and CDR2: SGDLS and YYNGEE. CDR3 sequence reads: CASSQPNSYGYTF. For the CDR3, the DNA is TGTGCCAGCAGCCAACCGAACTCCTATGGCTACACCTTC. The full variable domain, in which reference TRBV9 and TRBJ1-2 provide the parts outside the CDR3, is DSGVTQTPKHLITATGQRVTLRCSPRSGDLSVYWYQQSLDQGLQFLIQYYNGEERAKGNILERFSAQQFPDLHSELNLSSLELGDSALYFCASSQPNSYGYTFGSGTRLTVV.

J is TRBJ2-5 and V is TRBV2; D remains ambiguous. This CDR3 comprises 11 residues. The germline V gene has CDR1 SNHLY and CDR2 FYNNEI. V lost 6 bases to trimming and J lost 1 base, with 3 bases between them. The CDR3, as DNA: TGTGCCAGCAGCAGCCAAGAGACCCAGTACTTC. It yields the protein CASSSQETQYF.

The chain combines TRBV7-9 with TRBJ2-5; TRBD1 matches 7 bases. Germline CDR1 and CDR2: SEHNR and FQNEAQ (reference sequence). Trimming at V came to 5 bases and at J to 5 bases, leaving 8 bases not matched to a gene. The CDR3 is made up of 14 amino acids. The CDR3 protein is CASSPDRAWETQYF. The CDR3, as DNA: TGTGCCAGCAGCCCCGACAGGGCATGGGAGACCCAGTACTTC. The whole variable domain, remainder taken from reference TRBV7-9 and TRBJ2-5, is DTGVSQNPRHKITKRGQNVTFRCDPISEHNRLYWYRQTLGQGPEFLTYFQNEAQLEKSRLLSDRFSAERPKGSFSTLEIQRTEQGDSAMYLCASSPDRAWETQYFGPGTRLLVL.

J is TRBJ2-7 and V is TRBV11-2, with D possibly being TRBD2 (6 bases). The CDR3 is 13 amino acids. Trimming cost V 3 bases and J 2 bases, with 8 bases left between them. Germline lookup yields CDR1 SGHAT and CDR2 FQNNGV. CDR3: CASSFGGTYEQYF. CDR3 bases: TGTGCCAGCAGCTTCGGAGGGACCTACGAGCAGTACTTC.

CDR3 sequence: CASSWGGGYTF. CDR3 nucleotide sequence: TGTGCCAGCAGTTGGGGAGGGGGCTACACCTTC. This rearrangement joins TRBV12-3 or TRBV12-4 to TRBJ1-2; D unclear. The V and J ends lost 4 bases and 8 bases respectively, with 8 bases between them. The CDR3 length is 11 residues.

This rearrangement joins TRBV3-1 (or the pseudogene TRBV3-2) to TRBJ2-5, with 8 nucleotides matching TRBD1. CDR1 is LGHDT, CDR2 YNNKEL, per germline (reference sequence). This CDR3 region has 15 residues. V lost 5 bases and J lost 5; bases outside the gene matches: 10. The CDR3, as DNA: TGTGCCAGCAGCGCACGACAGGGGATGAGGGAGACCCAGTACTTC. Translation: CASSARQGMRETQYF.

The genes are TRBV3-1 (or the pseudogene TRBV3-2) and TRBJ2-4; 7 bases map to TRBD2. Germline V CDR1 and CDR2: LGHDT, YNNKEL (reference sequence). The CDR3 has 16 amino acids. V gave up 2 bases and J gave up 1 base; unmatched junction bases: 5. The CDR3: CASSQFGEGAKNIQYF. Written as DNA, the CDR3 is TGTGCCAGCAGCCAATTCGGGGAGGGGGCCAAAAACATTCAGTACTTC.

This sequence joins TRBV5-1 and TRBJ2-7; D is uncertain. Germline V gene sequence: CDR1 SGHRS, CDR2 YFSETQ. The CDR3 has 13 residues. Trimming cost V 0 bases and J 0 bases, with 4 bases left between them. The CDR3 region is CASSLESSYEQYF. The CDR3 DNA is TGCGCCAGCAGCTTGGAGAGCTCCTACGAGCAGTACTTC.

This chain uses TRBV18 with TRBJ1-2; 7 nucleotides align to TRBD1. This CDR3 is built from 16 residues. Trimming at V came to 3 bases and at J to 0 bases, leaving 7 bases not matched to a gene. Germline loops: CDR1 KGHSH, CDR2 LQKENI. The CDR3 nucleotides read TGTGCCAGCTCACCGGCAGGGGGAGAGGCTAACTATGGCTACACCTTC. Amino acid sequence: CASSPAGGEANYGYTF.

V gene TRBV3-1 (or the pseudogene TRBV3-2) combines with J gene TRBJ2-7, with D perhaps TRBD1 (6 bases). The germline CDR1 and CDR2 sequences are LGHDT and YNNKEL (reference sequence). The ends were cut back, 0 bases at V and 3 bases at J, with 15 bases in the middle. The CDR3 has 16 residues. DNA of the CDR3: TGTGCCAGCAGCCAAGACGGCACAGGGCAGTTCTACGAGCAGTACTTC. This gives the protein CASSQDGTGQFYEQYF.

The rearrangement uses TRBV27 and TRBJ2-7; 8 bases agree with TRBD1. The J segment lost 7 bases and the V segment lost 10 bases, leaving 12 bases of the junction unmatched. The germline V gene encodes CDR1 MNHEY and CDR2 SMNVEV (reference sequence). The CDR3 contains 13 residues. The CDR3 sequence: CAIRRQGMEEQYF. In DNA form, the CDR3 reads TGTGCCATCAGGAGACAGGGGATGGAAGAGCAGTACTTC.

This chain joins TRBV3-1 (or the pseudogene TRBV3-2) and TRBJ1-2; tentatively, D is TRBD1 (6 bases). The CDR3 length is 14 residues. CDR1 and CDR2 (germline): LGHDT, YNNKEL (reference sequence). Trimming took 4 bases from V and 2 from J, leaving 11 bases between them. The CDR3 DNA sequence: TGTGCCAGCAGCCCTGACAGGCTAAACTATGGCTACACCTTC. It is translated as CASSPDRLNYGYTF.

This chain joins TRBV6-5 and TRBJ1-1; 8 bases are shared with TRBD1. The V segment lost 6 bases and the J segment 2 bases; nucleotides outside the gene matches: 5. The CDR3 runs to 14 residues. Germline V gives CDR1 MNHEY, CDR2 SVGAGI. The CDR3: CASRRTGLNTEAFF. In DNA form, the CDR3 reads TGTGCCAGCAGGCGGACAGGGCTAAACACTGAAGCTTTCTTT.

The gene calls are TRBV7-8 and TRBJ2-5, with TRBD2 identical over 13 bases. Germline V gene data show CDR1 as SGHVS and CDR2 as FQNEAQ. The CDR3 has 15 residues. V lost 5 bases, J lost 3 bases, and 3 bases stayed unmatched. This CDR3 reads CASSLGTSGEETQYF. CDR3 in DNA: TGTGCCAGCAGCCTGGGGACTAGCGGGGAAGAGACCCAGTACTTC.

The rearrangement joins TRBV7-9 to TRBJ2-2; D gene ambiguous. Germline-derived CDR1 and CDR2 are SEHNR and FQNEAQ (reference sequence). V dropped 2 bases and J dropped 0 bases, with 13 bases sitting between them. This CDR3 contains 17 residues. CDR3 DNA: TGTGCCAGCAGCTTAACAACAGCCGCCCCGAACACCGGGGAGCTGTTTTTT. This gives the protein CASSLTTAAPNTGELFF.

This chain links TRBV5-6 with TRBJ2-7; 10 bases are a match to TRBD2. The length of the CDR3 is 15 residues. V shed 4 bases and J 2 bases; nucleotides not matched to a gene: 6. CDR1 and CDR2 from the germline V gene are SGHDT and YYEEEE. CDR3 sequence reads: CASSTSGTSAYEQYF. The CDR3 DNA reads as TGTGCCAGCAGCACATCCGGGACTAGCGCCTACGAGCAGTACTTC.

The CDR3 nucleotides are TGTGCCAGCAGTGAAGCGGGGGCAGGGACCCAGCCCCAGCATTTT. It is translated as CASSEAGAGTQPQHF. The chain has TRBV6-1 and TRBJ1-5; TRBD1 might be the D (6 bases). With 0 bases removed from V and 7 bases from J, the gap between germline ends came to 13 bases. Germline loops: CDR1 MNHNS, CDR2 SASEGT. The CDR3 is made up of 15 amino acids.

This clone was observed a handful of times. The rearrangement links TRBV4-1 to TRBJ2-7; 8 positions match TRBD2. Per germline, CDR1 MGHRA and CDR2 YSYEKL. CDR3 size: 15 residues. Losses at the gene ends were 1 base for V and 2 bases for J; bases not matched to a gene: 4. The CDR3 protein is CASSQVRAGAYEQYF. The CDR3 coding sequence is TGCGCCAGCAGCCAAGTCAGAGCGGGAGCCTACGAGCAGTACTTC.

The V and J genes are TRBV6-5 and TRBJ1-3; D gene ambiguous. The CDR3 runs 14 residues. Trimming left V 7 bases short and J 3 bases short, with 13 bases between. CDR1 is MNHEY and CDR2 is SVGAGI in the germline V gene. This chain's CDR3 is CASTQRGGGNTIYF. Here the CDR3 DNA reads TGTGCCAGCACCCAACGGGGAGGTGGAAACACCATATATTTT.